This T cell receptor (beta chain) was sequenced in a study of control samples from healthy donors and cancer patients. Some clones are missing from TCRdb's copy, which holds only in-frame ones; the method was immunoSEQ multiplex PCR. The sample lists approximately 170,000 clones; around 93% were seen once. V was trimmed by 5 bases and J by 5 bases, leaving 9 bases between them. The CDR3 sequence is 12 residues long. V gene TRBV12-3 or TRBV12-4 combines with J gene TRBJ2-5; D gene ambiguous. The TCR was taken from a woman in her fifties or sixties in good health. Sequencing was carried out using blood. The CDR3 protein is CASSDGRETQYF. CDR3 sequence (DNA): TGTGCCAGCAGTGACGGCAGGGAGACCCAGTACTTC.